A selection of T cell receptor beta chains follows, all from one sample in a study of blood T cell repertoires in COVID-19. The protocol was immunoSEQ multiplex PCR, while the TCRdb copy is restricted to in-frame clones and leaves out a portion. The sample lists about 80,000 clones, roughly 87% occurring once. The sample was peripheral blood. These receptors originate from a man at least 80 years old with acute or convalescent COVID-19. Each CDR3 is given with its conserved first and last residue. D genes are given only for firm matches. Clone size is shown for a subset of rows, as once, few, many or a class of expanded clone.

>once|TRBJ1-4|.|TRBV6-4
TGTGCCAGCAGTGACTCGAATGAAGGGGGAAAGCATGAAAAACTGTTTTTT
CASSDSNEGGKHEKLFF
>.|TRBJ1-5|.|TRBV6-5
TGTGCCAGCAGTAGGACAGTCAATCAGCCCCAGCATTTT
CASSRTVNQPQHF
>.|TRBJ2-5|.|TRBV9
TGTGCCAGCAGCGCCAGACTTGGCACTCAAGAGACCCAGTACTTC
CASSARLGTQETQYF
>.|TRBJ1-2|TRBD1|TRBV2
TGTGCCAGCAATGAGGGGGCTCGCTATGGCTACACCTTC
CASNEGARYGYTF
>.|TRBJ1-2|TRBD1|TRBV5-1
TGCGCCAGCAGTGCCGGGACAGGGAATGGCTACACCTTC
CASSAGTGNGYTF
>.|TRBJ1-1|.|TRBV6-6
TGTGCCAGCAGTCCCTACGACAAAGCCACTGAAGCTTTCTTT
CASSPYDKATEAFF
>.|TRBJ2-1|TRBD2|TRBV7-2
TGTGCCAGCAGCCCTCCCGGACTAGCGGGATACAATGAGCAGTTCTTC
CASSPPGLAGYNEQFF
>.|TRBJ2-2|TRBD1|TRBV9
TGTGCCAGCAGCGCCAGGGGGCTGGGCACCGGGGAGCTGTTTTTT
CASSARGLGTGELFF
>once|TRBJ1-5|.|TRBV5-8
TGTGCCAGCAGCTTGGAGGGACATCCCAATCAGCCCCAGCATTTT
CASSLEGHPNQPQHF
>few|TRBJ1-2|TRBD1|TRBV9
TGTGCCAGCAGCGCAACAGGGGGCATCGACTATGGCTACACCTTC
CASSATGGIDYGYTF
>.|TRBJ1-1|TRBD1|TRBV13
TGTGCCAGCAGCGACCGGGACAGGAACACTGAAGCTTTCTTT
CASSDRDRNTEAFF
>.|TRBJ2-7|TRBD2|TRBV6-5
TGTGCCAGCAGACTCACTAGCGGGGGCTTCTACGAGCAGTACTTC
CASRLTSGGFYEQYF
>.|TRBJ1-2|TRBD1|TRBV4-1
TGCGCCAGCAGCCACGCGGACAGGCCGGGCTATGGCTACACCTTC
CASSHADRPGYGYTF
>.|TRBJ1-2|.|TRBV2
TGTGCCAGCAGTGAAGAGCCCGCAAACTACAACTATGGCTACACCTTC
CASSEEPANYNYGYTF
>.|TRBJ1-2|.|TRBV13
TGTGCCAGCAGCTCCCCACCTATGGGGGGGGGCTATGGCTACACCTTC
CASSSPPMGGGYGYTF
>.|TRBJ2-5|TRBD1|TRBV15
TGTGCCACCAGCGTTGACAGGGGAAAAGAGACCCAGTACTTC
CATSVDRGKETQYF
>.|TRBJ2-5|.|TRBV14
TGTGCCAGCAGCCAAATAGGCGGCCCTGGAGAGACCCAGTACTTC
CASSQIGGPGETQYF
>.|TRBJ2-2|.|TRBV18
TGTGCCACCCTAGGACAGTATGACACCGGGGAGCTGTTTTTT
CATLGQYDTGELFF
>.|TRBJ1-5|.|TRBV18
TGTGCCAGCTCACGGGCGACAGACAATCAGCCCCAGCATTTT
CASSRATDNQPQHF
>.|TRBJ2-5|TRBD2|TRBV9
TGTGCCAGCAGCAGCGGGACTCATCAAGAGACCCAGTACTTC
CASSSGTHQETQYF
>.|TRBJ2-1|TRBD2|TRBV10-2
TGCGCCAGCAGCGCAACTAAGCGGGGGGGGAACAATGAGCAGTTCTTC
CASSATKRGGNNEQFF
>.|TRBJ2-7|.|TRBV12-3/TRBV12-4
TGTGCCAGCAGTGCCCGAGGAGACGAGCAGTACTTC
CASSARGDEQYF